The 25 T cell receptor beta chains listed next were all sequenced from one sample in a study of blood T cell repertoires in COVID-19. Produced via immunoSEQ multiplex PCR; TCRdb's table is partial and in-frame only. This table has a few hundred thousand clones, less than 85% appearing once. Material: peripheral blood. These receptors all come from a woman between 18 and 30 years old with acute or convalescent COVID-19.

V gene TRBV9 combines with J gene TRBJ2-5, with 7 bases identical to TRBD2. CDR3 size: 15 residues. V trimming: 1 base; J trimming: 1 base; junction bases outside the gene matches: 4. Germline assignment: CDR1 SGDLS and CDR2 YYNGEE. The CDR3 here is CASSVLGGVQETQYF. For the CDR3, the DNA is TGTGCCAGCAGCGTACTGGGGGGGGTCCAAGAGACCCAGTACTTC.

This clone has just one count. The gene calls are TRBV7-3 and TRBJ2-1, with D unclear. The CDR3 totals 15 residues. CDR1 and CDR2 from the germline V gene are SGHTA and FQGTGA. The V and J ends lost 1 base and 0 bases respectively, with 7 bases between them. For the CDR3, the DNA is TGTGCCAGCAGCTTAAACTTAAACTCCTACAATGAGCAGTTCTTC. This translates into CASSLNLNSYNEQFF.

V gene TRBV18 combines with J gene TRBJ1-2, with 7 bases identical to TRBD1. V shed 3 bases and J 8 bases; nucleotides not matched to a gene: 9. This CDR3 is 14 amino acids long. The germline CDR1 and CDR2 sequences are KGHSH and LQKENI. The CDR3 protein is CASSPQQGGRGYTF. The CDR3 bases are TGTGCCAGCTCACCCCAGCAGGGGGGACGAGGCTACACCTTC. Supplemented by reference TRBV18 and TRBJ1-2, the full variable domain reads NAGVMQNPRHLVRRRGQEARLRCSPMKGHSHVYWYRQLPEEGLKFMVYLQKENIIDESGMPKERFSAEFPKEGPSILRIQQVVRGDSAAYFCASSPQQGGRGYTFGSGTRLTVV.

This chain uses TRBV5-1 with TRBJ2-3; no clear D gene. CDR1 is SGHRS, CDR2 YFSETQ, per germline. Deletions cut 0 bases from V and 5 bases from J, with 7 bases between. This CDR3 spans 13 amino acids. Here the CDR3 reads CASSLGAEDTQYF. The CDR3 nucleotides are TGCGCCAGCAGCTTGGGGGCCGAAGATACGCAGTATTTT.

The chain combines TRBV18 with TRBJ1-1, with D tentatively TRBD1 (5 bases). There are 14 residues in the CDR3. V lost 3 bases and J 3 bases, leaving 11 bases between the germline ends. From germline, CDR1 is KGHSH and CDR2 LQKENI. CDR3 protein: CASSPTGLDTEAFF. The CDR3, as DNA: TGTGCCAGCTCACCTACGGGACTTGACACTGAAGCTTTCTTT.

The CDR3 DNA reads TGTGCCACCTCCTACAGCACAGATACGCAGTATTTT. As protein: CATSYSTDTQYF. This sequence joins TRBV24-1 and TRBJ2-3; D is unclear. Per the germline V gene, CDR1 is KGHDR and CDR2 is SFDVKD. The CDR3 runs to 12 residues. V lost 9 bases and J 0 bases, leaving 6 bases between the germline ends.

The chain recombines TRBV7-3 with TRBJ1-2, with 9 bases matching TRBD1. The V gene's germline CDR1 is SGHTA and CDR2 FQGTGA. V lost 5 bases and J lost 6; bases outside the gene matches: 4. The CDR3 has 13 residues. CDR3 sequence (DNA): TGTGCCAGCAGCCCAGGGACAGGGAATGGCTACACCTTC. It is translated as CASSPGTGNGYTF. The entire variable domain, with the rest obtained from reference TRBV7-3 and TRBJ1-2, is as follows: GAGVSQTPSNKVTEKGKYVELRCDPISGHTALYWYRQSLGQGPEFLIYFQGTGAADDSGLPNDRFFAVRPEGSVSTLKIQRTERGDSAVYLCASSPGTGNGYTFGSGTRLTVV.

The chain carries TRBV12-3 or TRBV12-4 and TRBJ1-2; possible D gene TRBD1, 5 bases. V dropped 4 bases and J dropped 4 bases, with 7 bases sitting between them. The CDR3 loop spans 12 amino acids. CDR3 nucleotides: TGTGCCAGCAGTTGGGGGGGCTATGGCTACACCTTC. Protein sequence: CASSWGGYGYTF.

The chain joins TRBV4-1 to TRBJ1-3; D might be TRBD1 (5 bases). This CDR3 has 14 amino acids. V shed 6 bases and J shed 2 bases, with 11 bases lying between them. Germline V CDR1 and CDR2: MGHRA, YSYEKL. As DNA, the CDR3 is TGCGCCAGCAGTCCTGGGGCTACTGGAAACACCATATATTTT. Amino acid sequence: CASSPGATGNTIYF.

The rearrangement links TRBV6-5 to TRBJ1-6; D is unclear. The CDR3 loop spans 13 amino acids. Germline V gene data show CDR1 as MNHEY and CDR2 as SVGAGI. The V and J ends lost 8 bases and 6 bases respectively, with 11 bases between them. Here the CDR3 reads CASFPLSNSPLHF. The CDR3, as DNA: TGTGCCAGCTTCCCACTGAGTAATTCACCCCTCCACTTT.

The V call is TRBV11-3, the J call TRBJ2-3; perhaps TRBD2 as D (5 bases). The germline CDR1 and CDR2 sequences are SGHNT and YENEEA. This CDR3 contains 17 residues. V lost 6 bases and J 2 bases, leaving 21 bases between the germline ends. In DNA, the CDR3 is TGTGCCAGCAGTTCCAGTTTTCAGCGGAGATACACAGATACGCAGTATTTT. As protein: CASSSSFQRRYTDTQYF. Drawing the rest from reference TRBV11-3 and TRBJ2-3, the complete variable domain is EAGVVQSPRYKIIEKKQPVAFWCNPISGHNTLYWYLQNLGQGPELLIRYENEEAVDDSQLPKDRFSAERLKGVDSTLKIQPAELGDSAVYLCASSSSFQRRYTDTQYFGPGTRLTVL.

This sequence joins TRBV10-2 and TRBJ2-3; a weak D match, TRBD2 (6 bases). In germline, CDR1 is WSHSY, CDR2 SAAADI. There are 14 residues in the CDR3. The germline V and J ends were trimmed by 7 bases and 2 bases, with 13 bases remaining between them. CDR3 in DNA: TGCGCCAGCATTGTCGGGGGAGCCACAGATACGCAGTATTTT. The encoded protein is CASIVGGATDTQYF.

The rearrangement links TRBV9 to TRBJ1-2, with D uncertain. V lost 3 bases and J lost 9, with 21 bases in between. Per the germline V gene, CDR1 is SGDLS and CDR2 is YYNGEE. The CDR3 contains 15 residues. For the CDR3, the DNA is TGTGCCAGCAGCGCCCTTTTAACAGCCACTCGTAGCTACACCTTC. Its protein product is CASSALLTATRSYTF. The full variable domain, rest sourced from reference TRBV9 and TRBJ1-2, is DSGVTQTPKHLITATGQRVTLRCSPRSGDLSVYWYQQSLDQGLQFLIQYYNGEERAKGNILERFSAQQFPDLHSELNLSSLELGDSALYFCASSALLTATRSYTFGSGTRLTVV.

J is TRBJ2-3 and V is TRBV7-3; D gene unclear. Germline CDR1 reads SGHTA; CDR2 reads FQGTGA. The ends were cut back, 2 bases at V and 8 bases at J, with 5 bases in the middle. CDR3 size: 11 residues. CDR3 nucleotide sequence: TGTGCCAGCAGCTTATTCGGTACGCAGTATTTT. It encodes CASSLFGTQYF.

The chain joins TRBV13 to TRBJ2-7; TRBD1 agrees at 10 bases. J was trimmed by 2 bases and V by 5 bases; bases with no gene match: 6. CDR1 is PRHDT and CDR2 is FYEKMQ in the germline V gene (reference sequence). The CDR3 totals 15 residues. CDR3 coding DNA: TGTGCCAGCAGCCCAGAAGGACAGGGGGCCTACGAGCAGTACTTC. This encodes CASSPEGQGAYEQYF.

The rearrangement uses TRBV6-6 and TRBJ1-4, with 9 nucleotides matching TRBD1. V was clipped by 5 bases and J by 10 bases; unmatched bases: 23. Germline loops: CDR1 MNHNY, CDR2 SVGAGI (reference sequence). There are 19 residues in the CDR3. The CDR3 nucleotides read TGTGCCAGCAGTCCCTCATGGTCCCGGGACAGGGACCAACGGGGAAAACTGTTTTTT. It translates to CASSPSWSRDRDQRGKLFF.

J is TRBJ1-1 and V is TRBV25-1; possible D gene TRBD1, 6 bases. The germline V gene has CDR1 MGHDK and CDR2 SYGVNS. The V end lost 6 bases, the J end lost 1 base, and 15 bases lay between the germline ends. There are 15 residues in the CDR3. The DNA for the CDR3 is TGTGCCAGCAGCCCCGAACAGGGACAGAACACTGAAGCTTTCTTT. It translates to CASSPEQGQNTEAFF.

In nucleotides, the CDR3 is TGTGCCAGTAGTACCTCGGGGGTGGGGTACGAGCAGTACTTC. Translated: CASSTSGVGYEQYF. The chain is built from TRBV19 and TRBJ2-7, with D possibly matching TRBD2 (6 bases). The CDR3 is 14 residues long. Per the germline V gene, CDR1 is LNHDA and CDR2 is SQIVND (reference sequence). Trimming left V 4 bases short and J 4 bases short, with 14 bases between.

The chain uses TRBV24-1 and TRBJ2-2; TRBD2 is a possible D gene (7 bases). V was trimmed by 3 bases and J by 0 bases, leaving 13 bases between them. The CDR3 has 17 residues. CDR1 and CDR2 (germline): KGHDR, SFDVKD. The CDR3 loop is CATSDPHGGPNTGELFF. The DNA for the CDR3 is TGTGCCACCAGTGATCCCCACGGGGGGCCGAACACCGGGGAGCTGTTTTTT.

The chain carries TRBV7-3 and TRBJ1-2; 7 bases are shared with TRBD1. CDR1 is SGHTA and CDR2 is FQGTGA in the germline V gene. V lost 5 bases to trimming and J lost 2 bases; unmatched junction nucleotides: 5. The CDR3 consists of 14 residues. CDR3 sequence (DNA): TGTGCCAGCAGCCGACGACAGGGCAACTATGGCTACACCTTC. Translation gives CASSRRQGNYGYTF.

This chain joins TRBV7-3 and TRBJ2-1, with TRBD2 matching over 11 bases. The CDR3 totals 15 residues. Trimming took 5 bases from V and 12 from J; bases not matched to a gene: 12. Germline CDR1 reads SGHTA; CDR2 reads FQGTGA. The CDR3 here is CASSQGVAGGPGQFF. CDR3 coding DNA: TGTGCCAGCAGCCAGGGGGTAGCGGGAGGGCCGGGGCAGTTCTTC.

The chain couples TRBV5-6 to TRBJ1-4; D is possibly TRBD1 (5 bases). The CDR3 runs 18 residues. V was clipped by 1 base and J by 8 bases, with 24 bases between them. Germline CDR1 SGHDT, CDR2 YYEEEE. The CDR3 nucleotides are TGTGCCAGCAGCTTGAGTGGGATCGGGGGAAGGGTAGGAGAAAAACTGTTTTTT. Its protein is CASSLSGIGGRVGEKLFF.

This clone was detected only a few times. This chain joins TRBV19 and TRBJ1-1, with D possibly matching TRBD1 (5 bases). Per germline, CDR1 LNHDA and CDR2 SQIVND (reference sequence). The CDR3 is 14 residues long. The V gene lost 6 bases and the J gene lost 5 bases, with 16 bases spanning the gap. The CDR3 DNA is TGTGCCAGTAGGTTGGGGGGAGGCGGAACTGAAGCTTTCTTT. Translating it yields CASRLGGGGTEAFF.

J is TRBJ1-3 and V is TRBV30; a possible D gene is TRBD1 (5 bases). Trimming shortened V by 4 bases and J by 2 bases, and 12 bases separated the two germline ends. Germline V lookup: CDR1 GTSNPN, CDR2 SVGIG (reference sequence). This CDR3 region has 14 residues. The CDR3 DNA reads TGTGCCTGGAACGGGGGGATGACTGGAAACACCATATATTTT. Translation gives CAWNGGMTGNTIYF.

This chain joins TRBV6-5 and TRBJ2-3, with D possibly matching TRBD1 (5 bases). Germline values: CDR1 MNHEY, CDR2 SVGAGI. The CDR3 totals 11 residues. V was clipped by 7 bases and J by 4 bases, with 6 bases between them. This CDR3 is CASKGPDTQYF. The CDR3, as DNA: TGTGCCAGCAAGGGGCCAGATACGCAGTATTTT.